The clone carrying this T cell receptor beta chain was seen more than once but under ten times. Its matching antigen is unknown. These data are taken from a study of shared clonotypes between healthy human individuals. Donors were healthy HIV-negative adults without recent acute infections or vaccinations. Sequencing was performed with immunoSEQ multiplex PCR; in TCRdb, only in-frame clones are kept and a portion is missing. The data hold 2.5 million or so clones, with approximately 94% observed a single time. The study, taken as a whole, reports: Researchers found naive subsets generally carried larger estimated richness than memory subsets.

The origin of this receptor is a young man in good health. Sequencing used naive CD4+ T cells sorted from blood. This sample's subset: CD45RA+ positively selected.

This CDR3 is CAITSDITAGYTF. In nucleotides, the CDR3 is TGTGCCATCACCTCGGACATAACGGCTGGCTACACCTTC. The chain carries TRBV10-3 and TRBJ1-2, with D tentatively TRBD1 (5 bases). CDR1 and CDR2 (germline): ENHRY, SYGVKD. V lost 7 bases to trimming and J lost 7 bases, with 16 bases between them. The CDR3 extends over 13 amino acids.